These 21 T cell receptor beta chains originate from one sample sequenced in a study of blood T cell repertoires in COVID-19. Only in-frame clones appear in the TCRdb table, and some are missing; sequencing was by immunoSEQ multiplex PCR. The sample comprises about 280,000 clones, 88% of which are singletons, and roughly 9% rests with the top ten. What was sequenced was peripheral blood. Receptors originate from a man between 18 and 29 years old with active or convalescent COVID-19.

V usage is TRBV29-1 and J usage is TRBJ2-1; D may be TRBD2 (5 bases). The CDR3 runs to 12 residues. Deletions cut 7 bases from V and 7 bases from J, with 14 bases between. The germline V gene has CDR1 SQVTM and CDR2 ANQGSEA. Here the CDR3 reads CSATGSGNEQFF. The CDR3, as DNA: TGCAGCGCTACGGGGAGTGGGAATGAGCAGTTCTTC.

The rearrangement links TRBV27 to TRBJ2-1; TRBD1 matches 8 bases. V dropped 5 bases and J dropped 9; count of bases not matched to a gene: 6. CDR1 and CDR2 (germline): MNHEY, SMNVEV (reference sequence). The CDR3 is made up of 13 amino acids. CDR3 nucleotide sequence: TGTGCCAGCAGTGAAACAGGGGGAGCTGAGCAGTTCTTC. Its translation: CASSETGGAEQFF.

V is TRBV7-8 and J is TRBJ1-6, with 11 bases lining up with TRBD1. V dropped 3 bases and J dropped 9; count of bases not matched to a gene: 7. This CDR3 has 16 amino acids. CDR1 is SGHVS, CDR2 FQNEAQ, per germline. CDR3 in amino acids: CASSLDRGLPASPLHF. CDR3 coding DNA: TGTGCCAGCAGCTTGGACAGGGGGCTGCCGGCTTCACCCCTCCACTTT.

The chain recombines TRBV4-1 with TRBJ2-1; D is perhaps TRBD2 (6 bases). Trimming pared 4 bases from V and 6 bases from J, leaving 16 bases between. CDR1 is MGHRA, CDR2 YSYEKL, per germline. The CDR3 runs to 15 residues. The CDR3 loop reads CASSRARERTNEQFF. As DNA, the CDR3 is TGCGCCAGCAGCCGAGCCCGGGAGCGAACCAATGAGCAGTTCTTC.

The rearrangement uses TRBV18 and TRBJ1-2; D call uncertain. This CDR3 spans 14 amino acids. Germline V CDR1 and CDR2: KGHSH, LQKENI. Trimming left V 3 bases short and J 2 bases short, with 10 bases between. The CDR3 sequence: CASSPYQANYGYTF. In nucleotides, the CDR3 is TGTGCCAGCTCACCTTATCAGGCCAACTATGGCTACACCTTC.

This clone appeared a single time. The chain carries TRBV19 and TRBJ2-7; D is ambiguous. Germline values: CDR1 LNHDA, CDR2 SQIVND (reference sequence). V shed 3 bases and J shed 4 bases, with 13 bases lying between them. CDR3 length: 14 amino acids. The CDR3 spells CASSIQIGFYEQYF. For the CDR3, the DNA is TGTGCCAGTAGTATCCAAATCGGGTTTTACGAGCAGTACTTC.

The chain carries TRBV12-3 or TRBV12-4 and TRBJ1-6; D remains ambiguous. V shed 5 bases and J shed 6 bases, with 8 bases lying between them. This CDR3 is built from 13 residues. The CDR3 protein is CASSTVSNSPLHF. The CDR3 bases are TGTGCCAGCAGTACAGTCTCTAATTCACCCCTCCACTTT.

V is TRBV4-3 and J is TRBJ2-3; a weak D match, TRBD1 (6 bases). Germline CDR1 and CDR2: LGHNA and YSLEER. The length of the CDR3 is 15 residues. V shed 0 bases and J shed 0 bases, with 7 bases lying between them. CDR3 protein: CASSQETGSTDTQYF. CDR3 nucleotides: TGCGCCAGCAGCCAAGAGACAGGTAGCACAGATACGCAGTATTTT.

This clone showed up just once. This chain links TRBV6-6 with TRBJ2-1; D is undetermined. The CDR3 spans 14 residues. V shed 7 bases and J shed 1 base, with 11 bases lying between them. CDR1 and CDR2 from the germline V gene are MNHNY and SVGAGI (reference sequence). The CDR3 sequence is CASTTAPSYNEQFF. The CDR3 region has the DNA TGTGCCAGCACAACAGCTCCTTCCTACAATGAGCAGTTCTTC.

The gene calls are TRBV4-1 and TRBJ1-6, with D uncertain. Trimming cost V 1 base and J 7 bases, with 8 bases left between them. The germline gives CDR1 MGHRA, CDR2 YSYEKL. The CDR3 covers 14 residues. The CDR3 nucleotides read TGCGCCAGCAGCCAAGTCGAGATGAATTCACCCCTCCACTTT. Translating gives CASSQVEMNSPLHF.

The chain employs TRBV6-5 and TRBJ1-4; no definite D call. Looked up from germline, CDR1 is MNHEY and CDR2 is SVGAGI. The CDR3 spans 15 residues. V was pared by 5 bases and J by 5 bases, with 15 bases between. Written as DNA, the CDR3 is TGTGCCAGCAGTCCGGCGGGGAGGGCGAATGAAAAACTGTTTTTT. Protein sequence: CASSPAGRANEKLFF.

The chain recombines TRBV9 with TRBJ2-1; TRBD2 matches 13 bases. The CDR3 is made up of 15 amino acids. Germline CDR1 and CDR2: SGDLS and YYNGEE. V lost 4 bases to trimming and J lost 6 bases; unmatched junction nucleotides: 4. The CDR3 sequence: CASSYGTSGANEQFF. Here the CDR3 DNA reads TGTGCCAGCAGCTATGGGACTAGCGGGGCCAATGAGCAGTTCTTC. Filled out from reference TRBV9 and TRBJ2-1, the complete variable domain reads DSGVTQTPKHLITATGQRVTLRCSPRSGDLSVYWYQQSLDQGLQFLIQYYNGEERAKGNILERFSAQQFPDLHSELNLSSLELGDSALYFCASSYGTSGANEQFFGPGTRLTVL.

The genes are TRBV6-1 and TRBJ2-1, with D possibly TRBD2 on 5 matching bases. V was shortened by 3 bases and J by 1 base, with 13 bases between the two germline ends. Germline V lookup: CDR1 MNHNS, CDR2 SASEGT. The CDR3 loop spans 16 amino acids. The CDR3 protein is CASSEGGSQSYNEQFF. The CDR3 DNA sequence: TGTGCCAGCAGTGAGGGCGGGTCCCAATCCTACAATGAGCAGTTCTTC.

The chain combines TRBV7-9 with TRBJ2-2; tentative D call: TRBD1 (7 bases). This CDR3 contains 19 residues. In germline, CDR1 is SEHNR, CDR2 FQNEAQ (reference sequence). Trimming stripped 0 bases from V and 2 bases from J, with 19 bases between. The CDR3 loop is CASSLAGDSGPRNTGELFF. For the CDR3, the DNA is TGTGCCAGCAGCTTAGCGGGGGACAGCGGGCCCCGAAACACCGGGGAGCTGTTTTTT.

The V and J genes are TRBV9 and TRBJ2-2, with 8 bases fitting TRBD2. The length of the CDR3 is 16 residues. From germline, CDR1 is SGDLS and CDR2 YYNGEE. Trimming cost V 0 bases and J 1 base; bases outside gene matches: 2. Here the CDR3 reads CASSVASGLNTGELFF. In nucleotides, the CDR3 is TGTGCCAGCAGCGTAGCTAGCGGGCTGAACACCGGGGAGCTGTTTTTT.

The rearrangement joins TRBV3-1 (or the pseudogene TRBV3-2) to TRBJ2-1; D not resolved. V lost 0 bases, J lost 10 bases, and 13 bases lay in between. Germline V gives CDR1 LGHDT, CDR2 YNNKEL (reference sequence). The CDR3 is 14 residues long. The CDR3 region has the DNA TGTGCCAGCAGCCAAGATAGGCCCGTGGAGGAGCAGTTCTTC. Amino acid sequence: CASSQDRPVEEQFF.

This clone was observed a handful of times. V usage is TRBV10-3 and J usage is TRBJ1-4; 7 positions match TRBD1. The V gene end was trimmed by 6 bases and the J gene end by 8 bases; junction bases not matched to a gene: 12. This CDR3 has 15 residues. Germline CDR1 is ENHRY and CDR2 is SYGVKD. In nucleotides, the CDR3 is TGTGCCATCAGAGAAGGTCTGGGACAGCACGAAAAACTGTTTTTT. This encodes CAIREGLGQHEKLFF.

This rearrangement joins TRBV27 to TRBJ1-5, with a weak D call TRBD1 (5 bases). The V end lost 3 bases, the J end lost 5 bases, and 11 bases lay between the germline ends. Germline V gene sequence: CDR1 MNHEY, CDR2 SMNVEV (reference sequence). This CDR3 comprises 14 residues. The CDR3 nucleotides read TGTGCCAGCAGTTTTGGGGGGACCCATCAGCCCCAGCATTTT. This encodes CASSFGGTHQPQHF.

The V call is TRBV7-2, the J call TRBJ2-3; TRBD2 is a possible D gene (5 bases). V gave up 3 bases and J gave up 5 bases, with 12 bases separating them. This CDR3 contains 14 residues. Per the germline V gene, CDR1 is SGHTA and CDR2 is FQGNSA. The CDR3 loop reads CASSLGEGEDTQYF. As DNA, the CDR3 is TGTGCCAGCAGCTTGGGAGAGGGTGAAGATACGCAGTATTTT.

The J gene is TRBJ2-2, the V gene TRBV7-9, with D hard to call. The V end lost 5 bases, the J end lost 1 base, and 14 bases lay between the germline ends. Germline CDR1 SEHNR, CDR2 FQNEAQ (reference sequence). This CDR3 is built from 16 residues. CDR3: CASSLIPQLNTGELFF. DNA of the CDR3: TGTGCCAGCAGCCTCATACCGCAGTTGAACACCGGGGAGCTGTTTTTT.

This clone was detected only a few times. V is TRBV10-1 and J is TRBJ2-7; tentative D call: TRBD1 (5 bases). The CDR3 totals 15 residues. The germline CDR1 and CDR2 sequences are WNHNN and SYGVQD (reference sequence). The V and J ends lost 3 bases and 1 base respectively, with 13 bases between them. CDR3 sequence reads: CASSDLRDPSYEQYF. The CDR3 nucleotides are TGCGCCAGCAGTGACCTCAGGGATCCATCCTACGAGCAGTACTTC.